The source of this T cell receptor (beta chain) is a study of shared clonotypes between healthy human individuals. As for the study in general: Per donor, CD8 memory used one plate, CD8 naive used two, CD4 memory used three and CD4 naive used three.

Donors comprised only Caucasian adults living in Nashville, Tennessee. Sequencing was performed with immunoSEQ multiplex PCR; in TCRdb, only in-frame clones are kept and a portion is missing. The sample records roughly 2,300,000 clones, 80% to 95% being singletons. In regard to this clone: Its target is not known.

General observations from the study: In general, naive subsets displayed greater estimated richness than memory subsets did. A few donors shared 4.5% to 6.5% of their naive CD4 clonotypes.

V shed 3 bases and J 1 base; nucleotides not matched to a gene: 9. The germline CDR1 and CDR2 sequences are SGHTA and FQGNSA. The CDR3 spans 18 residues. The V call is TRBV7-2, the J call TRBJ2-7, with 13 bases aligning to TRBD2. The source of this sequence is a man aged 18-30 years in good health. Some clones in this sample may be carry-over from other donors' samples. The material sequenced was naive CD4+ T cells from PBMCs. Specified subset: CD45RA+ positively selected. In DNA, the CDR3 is TGTGCCAGCAGCTTTAAGACTAGCGGGAGGACCTATTCCTACGAGCAGTACTTC. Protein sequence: CASSFKTSGRTYSYEQYF.